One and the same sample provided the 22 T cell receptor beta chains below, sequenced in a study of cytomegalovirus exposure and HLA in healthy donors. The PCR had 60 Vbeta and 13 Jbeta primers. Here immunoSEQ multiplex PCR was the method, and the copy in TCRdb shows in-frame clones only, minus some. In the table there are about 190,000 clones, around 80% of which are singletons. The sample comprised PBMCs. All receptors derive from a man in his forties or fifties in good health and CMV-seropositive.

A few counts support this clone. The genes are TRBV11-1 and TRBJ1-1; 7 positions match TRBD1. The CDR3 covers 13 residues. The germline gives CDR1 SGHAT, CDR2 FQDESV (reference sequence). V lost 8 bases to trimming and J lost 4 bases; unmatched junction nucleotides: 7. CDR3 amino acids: CASAPDRVTEAFF. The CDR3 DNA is TGTGCCAGCGCGCCAGACAGGGTCACTGAAGCTTTCTTT. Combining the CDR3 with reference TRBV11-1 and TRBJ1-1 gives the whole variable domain EAEVAQSPRYKITEKSQAVAFWCDPISGHATLYWYRQILGQGPELLVQFQDESVVDDSQLPKDRFSAERLKGVDSTLKIQPAELGDSAMYLCASAPDRVTEAFFGQGTRLTVV.

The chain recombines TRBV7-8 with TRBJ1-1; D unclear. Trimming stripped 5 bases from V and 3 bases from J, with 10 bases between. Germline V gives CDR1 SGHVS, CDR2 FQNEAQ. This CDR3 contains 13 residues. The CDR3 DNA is TGTGCCAGCAGCGGGAAGCGGGACACTGAAGCTTTCTTT. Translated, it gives CASSGKRDTEAFF.

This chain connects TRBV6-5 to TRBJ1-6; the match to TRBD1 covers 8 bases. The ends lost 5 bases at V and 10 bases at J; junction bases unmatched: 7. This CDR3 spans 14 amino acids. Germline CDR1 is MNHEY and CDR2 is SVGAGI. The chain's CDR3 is CASSVQGDDSPLHF. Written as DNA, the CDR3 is TGTGCCAGCAGTGTACAGGGGGATGACTCACCCCTCCACTTT.

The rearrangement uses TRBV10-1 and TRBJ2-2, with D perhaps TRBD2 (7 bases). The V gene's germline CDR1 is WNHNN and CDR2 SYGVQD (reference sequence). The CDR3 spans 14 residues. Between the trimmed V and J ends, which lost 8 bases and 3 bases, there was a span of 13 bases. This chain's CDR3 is CASGGGGDTGELFF. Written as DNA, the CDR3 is TGCGCCAGCGGGGGCGGGGGAGACACCGGGGAGCTGTTTTTT.

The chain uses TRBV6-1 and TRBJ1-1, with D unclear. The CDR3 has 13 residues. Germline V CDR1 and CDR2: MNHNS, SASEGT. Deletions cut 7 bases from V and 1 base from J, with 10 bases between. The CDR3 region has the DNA TGTGCCAGCAAAAGTCGGGGGAACACTGAAGCTTTCTTT. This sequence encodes CASKSRGNTEAFF.

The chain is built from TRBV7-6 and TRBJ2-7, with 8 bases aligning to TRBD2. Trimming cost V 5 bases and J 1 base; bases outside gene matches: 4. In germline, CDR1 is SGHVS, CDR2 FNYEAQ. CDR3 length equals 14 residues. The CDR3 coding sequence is TGTGCCAGCAGCCTTAGCGGGAATTCCTACGAGCAGTACTTC. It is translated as CASSLSGNSYEQYF.

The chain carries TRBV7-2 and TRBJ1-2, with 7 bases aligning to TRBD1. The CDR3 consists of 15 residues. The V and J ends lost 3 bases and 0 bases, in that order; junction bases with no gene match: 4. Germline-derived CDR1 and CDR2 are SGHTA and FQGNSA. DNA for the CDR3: TGTGCCAGCAGCTTCGGGACAGATTCTAACTATGGCTACACCTTC. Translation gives CASSFGTDSNYGYTF.

CDR3 sequence reads: CASSPAGGYETQYF. Written as DNA, the CDR3 is TGTGCCAGCTCACCAGCAGGGGGTTACGAGACCCAGTACTTC. V and J are TRBV18 and TRBJ2-5; 7 nucleotides match TRBD1. With V trimmed by 2 bases and J by 5 bases, 5 bases remained unmatched. This CDR3 contains 14 residues. From germline, CDR1 is KGHSH and CDR2 LQKENI.

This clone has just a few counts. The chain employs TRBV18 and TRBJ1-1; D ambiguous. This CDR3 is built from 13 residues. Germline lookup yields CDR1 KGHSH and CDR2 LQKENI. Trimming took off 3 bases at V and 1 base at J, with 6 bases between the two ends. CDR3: CASSPSPNTEAFF. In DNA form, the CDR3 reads TGTGCCAGCTCACCCTCTCCGAACACTGAAGCTTTCTTT.

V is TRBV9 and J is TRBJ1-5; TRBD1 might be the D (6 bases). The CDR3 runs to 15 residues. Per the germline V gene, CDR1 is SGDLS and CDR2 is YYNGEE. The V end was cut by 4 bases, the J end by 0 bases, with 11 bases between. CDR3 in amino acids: CASSQDSYSNQPQHF. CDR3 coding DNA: TGTGCCAGCAGCCAGGACAGTTATAGCAATCAGCCCCAGCATTTT. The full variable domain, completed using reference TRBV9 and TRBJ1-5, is DSGVTQTPKHLITATGQRVTLRCSPRSGDLSVYWYQQSLDQGLQFLIQYYNGEERAKGNILERFSAQQFPDLHSELNLSSLELGDSALYFCASSQDSYSNQPQHFGDGTRLSIL.

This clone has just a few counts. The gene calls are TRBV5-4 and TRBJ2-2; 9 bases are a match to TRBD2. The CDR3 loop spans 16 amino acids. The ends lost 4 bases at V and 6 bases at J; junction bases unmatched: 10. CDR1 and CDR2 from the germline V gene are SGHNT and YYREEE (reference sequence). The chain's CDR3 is CASSPSKGLAPGELFF. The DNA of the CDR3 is TGTGCCAGCAGCCCAAGTAAGGGACTAGCTCCCGGGGAGCTGTTTTTT.

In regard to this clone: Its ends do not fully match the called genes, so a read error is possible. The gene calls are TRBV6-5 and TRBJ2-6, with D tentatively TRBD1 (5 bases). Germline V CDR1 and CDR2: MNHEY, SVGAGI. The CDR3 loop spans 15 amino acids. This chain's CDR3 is CASSSGPSGANGLTF. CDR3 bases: TGTGCCAGCAGTTCGGGCCCCTCTGGGGCCAACGGCCTGACTTTC.

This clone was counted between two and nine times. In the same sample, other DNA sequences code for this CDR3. Here the CDR3 reads CASSLERESYGYTF. CDR3 sequence (DNA): TGCGCCAGCAGCTTGGAGAGGGAGTCCTATGGCTACACCTTC. This chain connects TRBV5-1 to TRBJ1-2; D gene uncertain. The ends were cut back, 0 bases at V and 4 bases at J, with 10 bases in the middle. The CDR3 has 14 residues. Germline V CDR1 and CDR2: SGHRS, YFSETQ.

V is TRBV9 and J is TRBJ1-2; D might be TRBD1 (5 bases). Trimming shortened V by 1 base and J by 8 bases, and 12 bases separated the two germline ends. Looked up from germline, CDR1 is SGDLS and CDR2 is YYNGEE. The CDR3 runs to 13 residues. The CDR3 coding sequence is TGTGCCAGCAGCGTAATTGGCGGGGGAGGCTACACCTTC. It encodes CASSVIGGGGYTF.

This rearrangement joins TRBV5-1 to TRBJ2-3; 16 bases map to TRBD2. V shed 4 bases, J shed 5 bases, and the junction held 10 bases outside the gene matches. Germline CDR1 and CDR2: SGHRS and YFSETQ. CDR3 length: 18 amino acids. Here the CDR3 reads CASSVGGLAGGERDTQYF. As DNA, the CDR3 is TGCGCCAGCAGCGTTGGGGGACTAGCGGGAGGGGAGCGAGATACGCAGTATTTT.

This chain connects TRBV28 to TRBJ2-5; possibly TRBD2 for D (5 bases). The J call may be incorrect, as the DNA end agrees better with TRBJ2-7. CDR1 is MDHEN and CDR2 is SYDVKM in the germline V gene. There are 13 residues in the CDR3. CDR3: CASNGELSYEQYF. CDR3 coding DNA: TGTGCCAGCAATGGGGAGTTGAGCTACGAGCAGTACTTC.

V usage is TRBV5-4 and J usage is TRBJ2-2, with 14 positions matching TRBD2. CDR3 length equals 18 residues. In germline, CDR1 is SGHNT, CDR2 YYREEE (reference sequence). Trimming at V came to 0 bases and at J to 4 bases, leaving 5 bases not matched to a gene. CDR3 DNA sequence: TGTGCCAGCAGCTTGGAGGGACTAGCGGGAGCGCGCACCGGGGAGCTGTTTTTT. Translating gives CASSLEGLAGARTGELFF.

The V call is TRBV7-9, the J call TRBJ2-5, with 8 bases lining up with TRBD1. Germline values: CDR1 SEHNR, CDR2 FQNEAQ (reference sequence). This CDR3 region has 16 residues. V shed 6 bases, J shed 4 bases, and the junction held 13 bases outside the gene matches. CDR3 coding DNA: TGTGCCAGCAGGTCTACAGGGGGAGTAAGGCGAGAGACCCAGTACTTC. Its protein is CASRSTGGVRRETQYF.

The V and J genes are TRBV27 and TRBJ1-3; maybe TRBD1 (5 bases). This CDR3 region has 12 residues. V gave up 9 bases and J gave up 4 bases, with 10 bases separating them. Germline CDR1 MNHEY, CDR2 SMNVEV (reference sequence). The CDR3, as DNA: TGTGCCAGTAGGGGTAAGGGAAACACCATATATTTT. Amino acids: CASRGKGNTIYF.

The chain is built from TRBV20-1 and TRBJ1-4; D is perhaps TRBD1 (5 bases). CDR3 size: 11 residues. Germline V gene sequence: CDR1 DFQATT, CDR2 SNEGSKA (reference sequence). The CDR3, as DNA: TGCGGGGGGGGATCGAATGAAAAACTGTTTTTT. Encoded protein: CGGGSNEKLFF.

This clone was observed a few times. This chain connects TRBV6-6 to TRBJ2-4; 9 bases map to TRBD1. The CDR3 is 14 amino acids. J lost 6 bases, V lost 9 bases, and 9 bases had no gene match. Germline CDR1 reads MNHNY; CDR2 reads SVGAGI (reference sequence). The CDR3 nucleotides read TGTGCCAGTCTCCCGAGGGGACAGGGAAACATTCAGTACTTC. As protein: CASLPRGQGNIQYF.

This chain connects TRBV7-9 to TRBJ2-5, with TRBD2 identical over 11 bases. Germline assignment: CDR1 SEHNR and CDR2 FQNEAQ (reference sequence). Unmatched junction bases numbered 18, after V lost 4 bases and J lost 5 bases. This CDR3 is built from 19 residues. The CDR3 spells CASSSPSSGRSYLGETQYF. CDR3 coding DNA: TGTGCCAGCAGCTCCCCTTCTAGCGGGAGGTCCTACCTAGGGGAGACCCAGTACTTC.